This TCR beta chain was sequenced for a study of T cells in women clearing cervical HPV infection. Clones were sequenced by immunoSEQ multiplex PCR, and TCRdb holds only the in-frame ones, with some missing. The listing contains 25,000 to 30,000 clones. As for this clone: Coverage ceases 3 residues before the CDR3 finishes, and the germline J gene fills in the end.

The germline CDR1 and CDR2 sequences are GTSNPN and SVGIG (reference sequence). V shed 2 bases and J shed 7 bases, with 14 bases lying between them. The CDR3 consists of 13 residues. The TCR was taken from a woman between 18 and 70 years old with a cervical HPV16 infection that either progressed to CIN3+ or cleared (not recorded which). The sequenced material came from blood buffy coat. V usage is TRBV30 and J usage is TRBJ2-5; D not resolved. The CDR3 protein is CAWSTNDGGTQYF. The DNA read from the CDR3 is TGTGCCTGGAGTACGAACGACGGCGGGACC. The variable domain in full, with the rest retrieved from reference TRBV30 and TRBJ2-5, is SQTIHQWPATLVQPVGSPLSLECTVEGTSNPNLYWYRQAAGRGLQLLFYSVGIGQISSEVPQNLSASRPQDRQFILSSKKLLLSDSGFYLCAWSTNDGGTQYFGPGTRLLVL.